The T cell receptor (beta chain) under discussion was sequenced for a study of T-cell reconstitution after alpha-beta-depleted transplantation in children. Unique molecular identifiers were built into the TCRbeta library. TCRdb reprocessed the PCR reads via MiXCR and lists one record per CDR3 protein. The table lists approximately 490,000 distinct CDR3 sequences, roughly an eighth of them singletons. Between the trimmed V and J ends, which lost 0 bases and 4 bases, there was a span of 7 bases. The germline V gene encodes CDR1 MNHEY and CDR2 SVGAGI. There are 13 residues in the CDR3. The table lists this clonotype with a few counts.

This sequence was found in a human donor who donated a stem cell graft to a child with combined immunodeficiency. The chain links TRBV6-5 to TRBJ2-7; D not certain. The material was PBMCs from the stem cell graft donor, obtained from the stem cell graft. CDR3 sequence: CASSYSLGYEQYF. The CDR3 bases are TGTGCCAGCAGTTACTCTCTGGGTTACGAGCAGTACTTC.